This is a list of T cell receptor beta chains from one sample in a study of cytomegalovirus exposure and HLA in healthy donors. The assay was immunoSEQ multiplex PCR, and TCRdb's table has in-frame clones only and misses some. The table shows around 170,000 clones, with over 60% occurring only once. Sequencing was performed on PBMCs. These receptors were obtained from a man between 18 and 35 years old in good health and CMV-seronegative. CDR3s include the opening cysteine and the closing phenylalanine or tryptophan. Each record gives: CDR3 protein, CDR3 DNA, V gene, D gene, J gene, CDR3 length, clone size. D genes are given only for firm matches. Clone sizes are given selectively: once, few, many, or a class where the clone is expanded.

CASSLSSGGGRRYEQYF | TGTGCCAGCAGCTTGTCTAGCGGGGGGGGCCGCCGCTACGAGCAGTACTTC | TRBV5-6 | TRBD2 | TRBJ2-7 | 17 | NA
CASSPDRFTDTQYF | TGCGCCAGCAGCCCCGACAGATTCACAGATACGCAGTATTTT | TRBV5-1 | NA | TRBJ2-3 | 14 | NA
CASSVFGAGELFF | TGTGCCAGCAGCGTATTCGGGGCCGGGGAGCTGTTTTTT | TRBV9 | NA | TRBJ2-2 | 13 | NA
CASSLSVPSQYDSYNEQFF | TGTGCCAGCAGTTTATCGGTCCCCTCTCAGTACGACTCCTACAATGAGCAGTTCTTC | TRBV27 | NA | TRBJ2-1 | 19 | few
CASSQDQGLNTEAFF | TGTGCCAGCAGCCAAGACCAGGGGCTGAACACTGAAGCTTTCTTT | TRBV14 | NA | TRBJ1-1 | 15 | NA
CASSNPTRAGELFF | TGTGCCAGCAGTAACCCAACTAGGGCCGGGGAGCTGTTTTTT | TRBV6-6 | NA | TRBJ2-2 | 14 | few
CASSAWAGGSEQYF | TGTGCCAGCAGTGCCTGGGCGGGAGGGTCCGAGCAGTACTTC | TRBV25-1 | TRBD2 | TRBJ2-7 | 14 | NA
CASREGTGGVNEQFF | TGTGCCAGCAGGGAGGGGACAGGTGGGGTCAATGAGCAGTTCTTC | TRBV2 | TRBD1 | TRBJ2-1 | 15 | NA
CAISEYRGNEQFF | TGTGCCATCAGTGAGTACAGGGGCAATGAGCAGTTCTTC | TRBV10-3 | TRBD1 | TRBJ2-1 | 13 | NA
CAWSRGRSYNEQFF | TGTGCCTGGAGCCGGGGGAGGTCCTACAATGAGCAGTTCTTC | TRBV30 | NA | TRBJ2-1 | 14 | few
CASSPAGGPGNTIYF | TGTGCCAGCAGCCCGGCAGGGGGACCTGGAAACACCATATATTTT | TRBV7-2 | TRBD1 | TRBJ1-3 | 15 | NA
CASSLTGGHNEQFF | TGTGCCAGCAGCTTAACGGGGGGACACAATGAGCAGTTCTTC | TRBV7-2 | TRBD2 | TRBJ2-1 | 14 | NA
CASSFTSGNTGELFF | TGTGCCAGCAGCTTTACTAGCGGGAACACCGGGGAGCTGTTTTTT | TRBV7-8 | TRBD2 | TRBJ2-2 | 15 | NA
CAWSSGTGTPPLHF | TGTGCCTGGAGTTCCGGGACAGGGACCCCGCCCCTCCACTTT | TRBV30 | TRBD1 | TRBJ1-6 | 14 | NA
CAIRSTQGQQIYEQYF | TGTGCCATCAGATCTACCCAGGGGCAGCAGATCTACGAGCAGTACTTC | TRBV10-3 | NA | TRBJ2-7 | 16 | few
CASSLDSTGMGNYGYTF | TGCGCCAGCAGCTTGGACTCAACCGGGATGGGTAACTATGGCTACACCTTC | TRBV5-1 | NA | TRBJ1-2 | 17 | NA